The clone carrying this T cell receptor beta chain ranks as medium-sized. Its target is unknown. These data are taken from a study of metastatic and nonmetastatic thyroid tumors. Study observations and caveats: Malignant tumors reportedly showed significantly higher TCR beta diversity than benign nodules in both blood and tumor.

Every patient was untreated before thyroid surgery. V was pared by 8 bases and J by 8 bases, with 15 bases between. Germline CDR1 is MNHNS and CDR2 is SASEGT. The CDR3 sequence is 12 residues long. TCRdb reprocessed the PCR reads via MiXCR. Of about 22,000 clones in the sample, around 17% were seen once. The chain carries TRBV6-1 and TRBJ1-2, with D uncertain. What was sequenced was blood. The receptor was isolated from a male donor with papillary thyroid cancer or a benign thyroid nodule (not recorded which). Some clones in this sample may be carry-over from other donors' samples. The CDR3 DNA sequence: TGTGCCAGCGGAGGGCACCAGGAGGGCTACACCTTC. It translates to CASGGHQEGYTF.